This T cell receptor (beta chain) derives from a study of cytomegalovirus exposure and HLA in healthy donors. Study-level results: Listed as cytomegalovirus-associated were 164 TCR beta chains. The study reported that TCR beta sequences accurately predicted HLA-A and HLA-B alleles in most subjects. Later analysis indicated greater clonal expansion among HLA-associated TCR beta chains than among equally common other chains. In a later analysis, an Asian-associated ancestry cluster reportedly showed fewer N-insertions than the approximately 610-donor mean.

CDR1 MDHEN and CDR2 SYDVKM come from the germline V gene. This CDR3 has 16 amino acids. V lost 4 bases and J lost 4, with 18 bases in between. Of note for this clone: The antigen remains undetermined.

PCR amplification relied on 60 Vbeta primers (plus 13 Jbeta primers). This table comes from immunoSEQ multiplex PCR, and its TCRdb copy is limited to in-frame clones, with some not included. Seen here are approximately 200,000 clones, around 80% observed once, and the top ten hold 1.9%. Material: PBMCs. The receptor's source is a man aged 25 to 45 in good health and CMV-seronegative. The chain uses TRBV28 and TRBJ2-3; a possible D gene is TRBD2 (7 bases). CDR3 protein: CASSSLRGREPDTQYF. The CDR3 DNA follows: TGTGCCAGCAGTTCCCTTCGGGGGCGGGAGCCAGATACGCAGTATTTT.